The 27 T cell receptor beta chains below all came from one sample that was sequenced in a study of lung T cells in sarcoidosis with Löfgren's syndrome. TCRdb recomputed calls from the reads with MiXCR, one row per CDR3 protein. The sample yields about 63,000 distinct CDR3 sequences, 21% seen once. Source material: CD4+ T cells from PBMCs. The receptors originated from a human donor with sarcoidosis (Löfgren's syndrome or another form), or a control subject (not recorded which).

On this clonotype itself: A much larger clonotype is one base distant, so this may be a read error. This chain uses TRBV6-7 with TRBJ2-7; D assignment may be TRBD1 or TRBD2 (5 bases each). TRBV6-7 is identified as an open reading frame with a role that is uncertain. The CDR3 has 13 residues. The CDR3 nucleotides read TGTACCAGCAGCCCCCGGGGACGGGACGAGCAGTACGTC. This encodes CTSSPRGRDEQYV.

This clonotype was recorded a few times. The chain has TRBV29-1 and TRBJ1-1, with D possibly matching TRBD1 (6 bases). The germline V gene encodes CDR1 SQVTM and CDR2 ANQGSEA. The CDR3 spans 12 residues. The germline V and J ends were trimmed by 8 bases and 4 bases, with 14 bases remaining between them. CDR3 DNA sequence: TGCAGCTGTCGGGACATGAGCACTGAAGCTTTCTTT. Encoded protein: CSCRDMSTEAFF.

On this clonotype: This sequence may be a read error, since a much larger clone differs from it by one base. This chain joins TRBV7-8 and TRBJ2-5; D not resolved. Germline-derived CDR1 and CDR2 are SGHVS and FQNEAQ. There are 14 residues in the CDR3. CDR3 sequence (DNA): TGTGCCCTCGCCGGTACTACGGACCAAGAGGCCCAGTACTTC. Translation: CALAGTTDQEAQYF. Drawing the rest from reference TRBV7-8 and TRBJ2-5, the complete variable domain is GAGVSQSPRYKVAKRGQDVALRCDPISGHVSLFWYQQALGQGPEFLTYFQNEAQLDKSGLPSDRFFAERPEGSVSTLKIQRTQQEDSAVYLCALAGTTDQEAQYFGPGTRLLVL.

Of note for this clonotype: At one end, the junction sequence differs from germline, possibly due to a read error. V usage is TRBV3-1 and J usage is TRBJ2-7; no reliable D call. CDR3 size: 12 residues. In germline, CDR1 is LGHDT, CDR2 YNNKEL (reference sequence). The CDR3 sequence is CASNQANYEQYF. DNA for the CDR3: TGTGCCAGCAACCAAGCTAACTACGAGCAGTACTTC.

In its sample, this clonotype was seen once. Since a much larger clone is just one base distant, this may be a read error. This chain links TRBV10-3 with TRBJ1-2; D uncertain. The CDR3 extends over 18 amino acids. Trimming took off 6 bases at V and 1 base at J, with 24 bases between the two ends. CDR1 and CDR2 from the germline V gene are ENHRY and SYGVKD. The CDR3 protein is CAIRRRNPWARFNYGYTF. Written as DNA, the CDR3 is TGTGCCATCAGGAGGCGGAACCCCTGGGCCAGATTTAACTATGGCTACACCTTC.

Comment on this clonotype: This likely comes from a read error, as the CDR3 has no conserved phenylalanine or tryptophan at its end. The rearrangement uses TRBV28 and TRBJ2-7, with TRBD1 matching 9 bases. Germline CDR1 and CDR2: MDHEN and SYDVKM. After removal of 6 bases from V and 2 bases from J, the junction contained 8 bases not matched to a gene. This CDR3 has 15 residues. In DNA form, the CDR3 reads TGTGCCAGCAGCGTTGGGGGGGACAGGGCCTACGAGCAGTACCTC. Translated, it gives CASSVGGDRAYEQYL.

This clonotype has at least ten counts. V is TRBV28 and J is TRBJ1-3; D is perhaps TRBD1 (6 bases). Per the germline V gene, CDR1 is MDHEN and CDR2 is SYDVKM. V was trimmed by 5 bases and J by 16 bases, leaving 15 bases between them. This CDR3 has 11 amino acids. The CDR3 nucleotides are TGTGCCAGCAGTCGGACAGCCTGGTTGTATTTT. It codes for CASSRTAWLYF.

This clonotype was picked up many times. CDR3 amino acids: CASRDEDTEAFF. CDR3 bases: TGTGCCAGCAGGGATGAGGACACTGAAGCTTTCTTT. The chain combines TRBV2 with TRBJ1-1; no definite D call. Germline-derived CDR1 and CDR2 are SNHLY and FYNNEI. The CDR3 covers 12 residues. V was cut by 6 bases and J by 3 bases, with 8 bases left in between. Full variable domain (rest looked up from reference TRBV2 and TRBJ1-1): EPEVTQTPSHQVTQMGQEVILRCVPISNHLYFYWYRQILGQKVEFLVSFYNNEISEKSEIFDDQFSVERPDGSNFTLKIRSTKLEDSAMYFCASRDEDTEAFFGQGTRLTVV.

Sample share makes this clonotype medium-sized. The chain uses TRBV6-1 and TRBJ2-3; 12 nucleotides align to TRBD2. CDR1 is MNHNS, CDR2 SASEGT, per germline. The J segment lost 4 bases and the V segment lost 5 bases, leaving 7 bases of the junction unmatched. The length of the CDR3 is 16 residues. Here the CDR3 DNA reads TGTGCCAGCAGTCCCTCGACTAGCGGGAGCCCAGATACGCAGTATTTT. Its protein is CASSPSTSGSPDTQYF.

The table lists this clonotype with many counts. The chain uses TRBV20-1 and TRBJ2-7, with D maybe TRBD2 (6 bases). The germline V gene encodes CDR1 DFQATT and CDR2 SNEGSKA (reference sequence). This CDR3 spans 13 amino acids. The V end lost 6 bases, the J end lost 6 bases, and 18 bases lay between the germline ends. The CDR3 sequence: CSAQRTLEGEQYF. CDR3 DNA: TGCAGTGCCCAAAGGACACTGGAGGGCGAGCAGTACTTC.

This clonotype has only a few counts. The V gene is TRBV7-2, the J gene TRBJ1-4; D possibly corresponds to TRBD1 (6 bases). With 2 bases removed from V and 3 bases from J, the gap between germline ends came to 10 bases. The CDR3 consists of 15 residues. Germline loops: CDR1 SGHTA, CDR2 FQGNSA. The DNA for the CDR3 is TGTGCCAGCAGCTTAACAGGGCTTTCTAATGAAAAACTGTTTTTT. Translating gives CASSLTGLSNEKLFF. The complete variable domain, with remaining parts taken from reference TRBV7-2 and TRBJ1-4, reads GAGVSQSPSNKVTEKGKDVELRCDPISGHTALYWYRQSLGQGLEFLIYFQGNSAPDKSGLPSDRFSAERTGGSVSTLTIQRTQQEDSAVYLCASSLTGLSNEKLFFGSGTQLSVL.

V usage is TRBV12-5 and J usage is TRBJ2-2; D is possibly TRBD2 (5 bases). The CDR3 has 14 residues. The germline V gene encodes CDR1 LGHNT and CDR2 FRNRAP. The V end was cut by 6 bases, the J end by 3 bases, with 11 bases between. The CDR3 protein is CASGRGADTGELFF. CDR3 nucleotide sequence: TGTGCTAGTGGACGCGGAGCGGACACCGGGGAGCTGTTTTTT.

About this clonotype itself: A much larger clone lies one base from this, so it may be a read error. It is likely a read error, because the conserved phenylalanine at the end of the CDR3 is missing. The chain carries TRBV7-2 and TRBJ2-5; the match to TRBD1 covers 10 bases. CDR1 and CDR2 (germline): SGHTA, FQGNSA. The CDR3 has 15 residues. V trimming: 0 bases; J trimming: 7 bases; junction bases outside the gene matches: 5. For the CDR3, the DNA is TGTGCCAGCAGCTTAGCACGACAGGGGGCGGGGACCCAGTACCTC. Amino acid sequence: CASSLARQGAGTQYL.

With respect to this clonotype: With a much larger clone just one base away, this may be a read error. The chain has TRBV15 and TRBJ2-5; 8 bases align to TRBD2. The trim removed 3 bases at V and 7 bases at J, leaving 13 bases unmatched. The CDR3 extends over 16 amino acids. CDR1 is LNHNV and CDR2 is YYDKDF in the germline V gene (reference sequence). CDR3: CATSSGGAGARGTQYF. The CDR3 DNA reads TGTGCCACCAGCAGCGGGGGAGCGGGAGCACGAGGGACCCAGTACTTC.

As regards this clonotype: This may come from a read error, since a much larger clone is one base off. The V and J genes are TRBV6-6 and TRBJ1-1, with D tentatively TRBD1 (5 bases). Germline values: CDR1 MNHNY, CDR2 SVGAGI (reference sequence). The CDR3 contains 11 residues. CDR3 sequence (DNA): TGTGCCATTTCTGCGGGGCCTGAAGCTCTCTTT. Translation: CAISAGPEALF.

As for this clonotype: This may stem from a read error, because a much larger clone lies one nucleotide away. CDR3: CAWKQANTEAFF. CDR3 DNA: TGTGCCTGGAAGCAAGCGAACACTGAAGCTTTCTTT. The chain employs TRBV30 and TRBJ1-1; D is unclear. The CDR3 covers 12 residues. Between the trimmed V and J ends, which lost 4 bases and 1 base, there was a span of 7 bases. Per the germline V gene, CDR1 is GTSNPN and CDR2 is SVGIG (reference sequence). Complete variable domain (other parts from reference TRBV30 and TRBJ1-1): SQTIHQWPATLVQPVGSPLSLECTVEGTSNPNLYWYRQAAGRGLQLLFYSVGIGQISSEVPQNLSASRPQDRQFILSSKKLLLSDSGFYLCAWKQANTEAFFGQGTRLTVV.

This clonotype showed up many times. The chain has TRBV6-1 and TRBJ2-3, with 7 bases matching TRBD2. CDR1 is MNHNS, CDR2 SASEGT, per germline. V lost 8 bases to trimming and J lost 7 bases; unmatched junction nucleotides: 15. The CDR3 has 15 residues. CDR3 loop: CASRGERDRGNTQYF. For the CDR3, the DNA is TGTGCCAGCCGGGGGGAAAGGGATCGCGGTAATACGCAGTATTTT.

The table lists this clonotype with many counts. J is TRBJ1-5 and V is TRBV2; D may be TRBD1 (5 bases). The V and J ends lost 6 bases and 6 bases respectively, with 9 bases between them. CDR3 length: 12 residues. Germline CDR1 is SNHLY and CDR2 is FYNNEI. CDR3 loop: CASSRVTQPQHF. CDR3 DNA sequence: TGTGCCAGCAGCAGGGTCACTCAGCCCCAGCATTTT.

Ten or more counts support this clonotype. The CDR3 loop is CASKQGGEKLFF. The CDR3, as DNA: TGTGCCAGCAAACAGGGCGGTGAAAAACTGTTTTTT. The chain carries TRBV28 and TRBJ1-4, with D possibly matching TRBD1 (6 bases). Germline CDR1 is MDHEN and CDR2 is SYDVKM. CDR3 length: 12 amino acids. V was cut by 7 bases and J by 7 bases, with 10 bases left in between. Filled out from reference TRBV28 and TRBJ1-4, the complete variable domain reads DVKVTQSSRYLVKRTGEKVFLECVQDMDHENMFWYRQDPGLGLRLIYFSYDVKMKEKGDIPEGYSVSREKKERFSLILESASTNQTSMYLCASKQGGEKLFFGSGTQLSVL.

The chain recombines TRBV28 with TRBJ1-1; 10 positions agree with TRBD1. This CDR3 spans 17 amino acids. From germline, CDR1 is MDHEN and CDR2 SYDVKM. J gave up 0 bases and V 5 bases, and 9 bases lay outside the gene matches. DNA for the CDR3: TGTGCCAGCAGTACTCCCGGGACAGGGGTAATGAACACTGAAGCTTTCTTT. Its protein is CASSTPGTGVMNTEAFF.

The sample holds many counts of this clonotype. The rearrangement uses TRBV20-1 and TRBJ2-6; D remains unclear. The germline V gene has CDR1 DFQATT and CDR2 SNEGSKA (reference sequence). The CDR3 spans 14 residues. V lost 2 bases to trimming and J lost 3 bases, with 8 bases between them. DNA for the CDR3: TGCAGTGCTAGATCCGCCCTTGGGGCCAACGTCCTGACTTTC. As protein: CSARSALGANVLTF.

In its sample, this clonotype was seen a few times. The chain couples TRBV11-2 to TRBJ2-3, with 14 bases matching TRBD2. Germline CDR1 SGHAT, CDR2 FQNNGV. The CDR3 runs to 15 residues. The junction had 3 bases not matched to a gene; V was cut back by 4 bases and J by 6 bases. CDR3 residues: CASSSTSGGADTQYF. CDR3 in DNA: TGTGCCAGCAGCTCGACTAGCGGGGGGGCGGATACGCAGTATTTT.

This clonotype showed up many times. The CDR3 DNA reads as TGTGCCAGCAGTTACATGCGTAATCAGCCCCAGCATTTT. Amino acid sequence: CASSYMRNQPQHF. This chain links TRBV6-6 with TRBJ1-5, with D uncertain. Trimming left V 2 bases short and J 4 bases short, with 6 bases between. CDR3 length equals 13 residues. CDR1 is MNHNY, CDR2 SVGAGI, per germline (reference sequence).

This clonotype was seen many times. The rearrangement links TRBV6-1 to TRBJ2-7; the D is unclear. The CDR3 has 12 amino acids. V was cut by 2 bases and J by 4 bases, with 6 bases left in between. Looked up from germline, CDR1 is MNHNS and CDR2 is SASEGT. CDR3 nucleotide sequence: TGTGCCAGCAGTGAAAGAGGTTACGAGCAGTACGTC. Its translation: CASSERGYEQYV.

This clonotype was observed at least ten times. CDR3 residues: CASSYRGLLYEQYF. For the CDR3, the DNA is TGTGCCAGCAGTTATAGGGGACTACTCTACGAGCAGTACTTC. V and J are TRBV27 and TRBJ2-7; 7 bases fit TRBD2. Trimming removed 4 bases from V and 3 bases from J; junction bases left unmatched: 6. Germline values: CDR1 MNHEY, CDR2 SMNVEV (reference sequence). CDR3 length: 14 residues.

This clonotype was picked up a small number of times. CDR3 DNA sequence: TGTGCCAGCAGCCCTAGGGGAGGGACTTCAGGGGCCTACGAGCAGTACTTC. It translates to CASSPRGGTSGAYEQYF. The chain carries TRBV4-2 and TRBJ2-7; D may be TRBD2 (7 bases). V was pared by 4 bases and J by 2 bases, with 21 bases between. This CDR3 spans 17 amino acids. Looked up from germline, CDR1 is LGHNA and CDR2 is YNFKEQ.

The chain is built from TRBV10-3 and TRBJ1-1, with TRBD1 matching 10 bases. The V and J ends lost 0 bases and 4 bases, in that order; junction bases with no gene match: 5. This CDR3 contains 16 residues. Germline CDR1 reads ENHRY; CDR2 reads SYGVKD. The CDR3 DNA reads TGTGCCATCAGTGAGTCGTGGGACAGGGGCCTCACTGAAGCTTTCTTT. Its translation: CAISESWDRGLTEAFF.